This record looks at one TCR beta chain sequence and its context. Its specificity is unknown. Cervical HPV DNA detected by MY09/MY11 PCR, typed by dot-blot. The data are from a study of T cells in women clearing cervical HPV infection. Study-wide results and limits: Effector/memory and HPV-specific T cells were not isolated, and association timing is unknown. CIN3+ cases had significantly higher TCR repertoire richness than controls, but evenness did not differ.

TCR beta CDR3 amplified by multiplex PCR from roughly 1,100 ng genomic DNA. The protocol was immunoSEQ multiplex PCR, while the TCRdb copy is restricted to in-frame clones and leaves out a portion. With some 20,000 clones in the sample, the ten largest clones hold roughly 4.7%. Material for sequencing was blood buffy coat. The source is a woman aged 18 to 75 with a cervical HPV16 infection that either progressed to CIN3+ or cleared (not recorded which).

CDR3 bases read: TGTGCCAGCTCACCACCAGGGGCGACTGAA. Its translation is CASSPPGATE. Given in full, the CDR3 is CASSPPGATEAFF. V usage is TRBV18 and J usage is TRBJ1-1; D is possibly TRBD1 (5 bases). With the read ending 3 residues before the CDR3 end, the germline J gene is used to fill in that end. Deletions cut 0 bases from V and 5 bases from J, with 7 bases between. Germline-derived CDR1 and CDR2 are KGHSH and LQKENI. The CDR3 has 13 residues.